The rows below give T cell receptor beta chains drawn from one sample of a study of siplizumab effects on memory and regulatory T cells. Sequencing was performed with immunoSEQ multiplex PCR; in TCRdb, only in-frame clones are kept and a portion is missing. The repertoire holds approximately 94,000 clones, with approximately 94% as singletons. Sequenced: non-Treg CD4+ T cells sorted from blood. These receptors were taken from a human donor in good health. Each CDR3 is given with its conserved first and last residue. The D gene is left open where the match is weak. Rows may omit the clone size; those that give it use once, few, many or a size class.

d_call,clone_size,j_call,v_call,cdr3_nt,cdr3_aa
TRBD1,NA,TRBJ1-4,TRBV5-5,TGTGCCAGCAGCCCCGGACAGGGGGACGAAAAACTGTTTTTT,CASSPGQGDEKLFF
NA,NA,TRBJ1-1,TRBV13,TGTGCCAGCAGCGCACCGGGACAAACGAACACTGAAGCTTTCTTT,CASSAPGQTNTEAFF
TRBD2,once,TRBJ2-1,TRBV5-1,TGCGCCAGCAGCTTAGTTAGCGGGAGAGGTTCCTACAATGAGCAGTTCTTC,CASSLVSGRGSYNEQFF
TRBD2,NA,TRBJ2-2,TRBV9,TGTGCCAGCAGCCCCCCTAGCGGACTGAACACCGGGGAGCTGTTTTTT,CASSPPSGLNTGELFF
TRBD2,NA,TRBJ2-5,TRBV28,TGTGCCAGCAGAACGACTAGCGGGATTAGGGAGACCCAGTACTTC,CASRTTSGIRETQYF
NA,NA,TRBJ2-7,TRBV6-1,TGTGCCAGCAGTGAAGGGACATCCGTTGGGCAGTACTTC,CASSEGTSVGQYF
NA,NA,TRBJ2-3,TRBV2,TGTGCCAGCAGTGAAGGGGGAAAGGGGGGTGATACGCAGTATTTT,CASSEGGKGGDTQYF
NA,once,TRBJ2-2,TRBV7-3,TGTGCCAGCAGCTTTAGCGGGAACACCGGGGAGCTGTTTTTT,CASSFSGNTGELFF
TRBD2,NA,TRBJ2-1,TRBV18,TGTGCCAGCTCACCAGGACTAGCGGGAAGCGATGAGCAGTTCTTC,CASSPGLAGSDEQFF
NA,NA,TRBJ1-6,TRBV27,TGTGCCAGCAGTCTGAATCCGCTCAGGGGTTTTAATTCACCCCTCCACTTT,CASSLNPLRGFNSPLHF
NA,NA,TRBJ1-1,TRBV30,TGTGCCTGGAGTCCAGGACATTCAGAGGCTTTCTTT,CAWSPGHSEAFF
NA,NA,TRBJ2-7,TRBV27,TGTGCCAGCAGTCCTGACAGGAAATACGAGCAGTACTTC,CASSPDRKYEQYF
NA,NA,TRBJ1-1,TRBV29-1,TGCAGCGTTGGATCCCGGACGGGGAACACTGAAGCTTTCTTT,CSVGSRTGNTEAFF
NA,NA,TRBJ1-5,TRBV10-2,TGCGCCAGCACAGGGAATAGCAATCAGCCCCAGCATTTT,CASTGNSNQPQHF
NA,NA,TRBJ1-1,TRBV11-1,TGTGCCAGCAGGCCGTCCGGTACAGGCCAGAACACTGAAGCTTTCTTT,CASRPSGTGQNTEAFF
TRBD2,NA,TRBJ2-5,TRBV6-5,TGTGCCAGCAGTTACTCGGGGGGGAGGGAGACCCAGTACTTC,CASSYSGGRETQYF
NA,NA,TRBJ1-5,TRBV5-6,TGTGCCAGCAGCTTGTACCCCAATCAGCCCCAGCATTTT,CASSLYPNQPQHF
NA,NA,TRBJ2-1,TRBV7-9,TGTGCCAGCAGGGGGAGGACGGAGCCTTGGATCAATGAGCAGTTCTTC,CASRGRTEPWINEQFF
TRBD1,NA,TRBJ2-7,TRBV10-1,TGCGCCAGCAATCCCGGGACAGGGGGCATCTACGAGCAGTACTTC,CASNPGTGGIYEQYF
TRBD1,NA,TRBJ1-2,TRBV30,TGTGCCTGTCCGGGACAGGGGGCACTCAACTATGGCTACACCTTC,CACPGQGALNYGYTF
NA,NA,TRBJ1-2,TRBV28,TGTGCCAGCAGTTCCCTCATCGAGGACTATGGCTACACCTTC,CASSSLIEDYGYTF
TRBD1,NA,TRBJ2-7,TRBV6-1,TGTGCCAGCAAAGGACAGGGGGGCAACTCCTACGAGCAGTACTTC,CASKGQGGNSYEQYF
NA,NA,TRBJ2-7,TRBV2,TGTGCCAGCAGGTCCACTAGTTCCTCCGAGCAGTACTTC,CASRSTSSSEQYF
NA,NA,TRBJ2-3,TRBV15,TGTGCCACCAGAACATCCTTACGGGATACTAGCACAGATACGCAGTATTTT,CATRTSLRDTSTDTQYF
NA,NA,TRBJ1-2,TRBV7-9,TGTGCCAGCAGTTTAACCAACGGAGGAGGAAGAGCTAACTATGGCTACACCTTC,CASSLTNGGGRANYGYTF
TRBD1,NA,TRBJ1-2,TRBV18,TGTGCCAGCTCACCCGCTGGACAGGCCAACTATGGCTACACCTTC,CASSPAGQANYGYTF
NA,NA,TRBJ1-2,TRBV12-2,TGTGCAAGTCGCTACCCGGTCGGGGTAAACTATGGCTACACCTTC,CASRYPVGVNYGYTF
NA,NA,TRBJ1-5,TRBV18,TGTGCCAGCTCACCAGGCCCAGGGAGGGATCAGCCCCAGCATTTT,CASSPGPGRDQPQHF
NA,NA,TRBJ2-5,TRBV18,TGTGCCAGCTCATTTCCGGGACGGATAGGGGAAGAGACCCAGTACTTC,CASSFPGRIGEETQYF
TRBD2,NA,TRBJ2-7,TRBV18,TGTGCCAGCTCACCTACCATACTAGCGGGAGGTGGCGAGCAGTACTTC,CASSPTILAGGGEQYF
NA,NA,TRBJ2-6,TRBV19,TGTGCCAGTAGTCAGGGGACGGGTTCTGGGGCCAACGTCCTGACTTTC,CASSQGTGSGANVLTF
NA,NA,TRBJ2-7,TRBV10-1,TGCGCCAGCAGAGGACAGACCAACGAGCAGTACTTC,CASRGQTNEQYF
TRBD2,NA,TRBJ2-3,TRBV19,TGTGCCAGTGCGCCGGGACTAGCATCAGATACGCAGTATTTT,CASAPGLASDTQYF
TRBD2,NA,TRBJ2-1,TRBV7-7,TGTGCTAGCAGCTTAAGCGGCTGGACGGGGGGTAATTTTGAGCAGTTCTTC,CASSLSGWTGGNFEQFF
NA,NA,TRBJ1-3,TRBV6-5,TGTGCCAGCAGTCCGGACTTCCACTCTGGAAACACCATATATTTT,CASSPDFHSGNTIYF
TRBD2,once,TRBJ2-3,TRBV7-2,TGTGCCAGCAGCCTCTCCCCTAGCGGCATCACAGATACGCAGTATTTT,CASSLSPSGITDTQYF
NA,NA,TRBJ2-1,TRBV19,TGTGCCAGTAGTATAGAGGGAGGTCGCGGCTCCTACAATGAGCAGTTCTTC,CASSIEGGRGSYNEQFF
NA,NA,TRBJ2-5,TRBV19,TGTGCCAGTACGATGGGGCTGGGTGGGCAAGAGACCCAGTACTTC,CASTMGLGGQETQYF
NA,NA,TRBJ2-7,TRBV5-1,TGCGCCAGCAGCTTAGCCGATTTATACGAGCAGTACTTC,CASSLADLYEQYF